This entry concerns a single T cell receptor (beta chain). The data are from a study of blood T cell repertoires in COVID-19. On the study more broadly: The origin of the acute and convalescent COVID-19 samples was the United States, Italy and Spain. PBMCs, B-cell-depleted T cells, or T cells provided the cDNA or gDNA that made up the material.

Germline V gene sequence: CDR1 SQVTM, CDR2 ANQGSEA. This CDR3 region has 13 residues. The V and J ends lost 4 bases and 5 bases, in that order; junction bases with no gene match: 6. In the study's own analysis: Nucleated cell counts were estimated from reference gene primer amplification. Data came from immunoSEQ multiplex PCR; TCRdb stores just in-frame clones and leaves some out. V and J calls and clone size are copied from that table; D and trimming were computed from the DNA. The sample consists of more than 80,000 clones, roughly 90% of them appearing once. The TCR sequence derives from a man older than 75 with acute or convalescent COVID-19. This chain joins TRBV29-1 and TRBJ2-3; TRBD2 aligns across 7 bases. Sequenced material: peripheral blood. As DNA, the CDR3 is TGCAGCGTTGCCGGGACGGGGGGAGATACGCAGTATTTT. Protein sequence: CSVAGTGGDTQYF.